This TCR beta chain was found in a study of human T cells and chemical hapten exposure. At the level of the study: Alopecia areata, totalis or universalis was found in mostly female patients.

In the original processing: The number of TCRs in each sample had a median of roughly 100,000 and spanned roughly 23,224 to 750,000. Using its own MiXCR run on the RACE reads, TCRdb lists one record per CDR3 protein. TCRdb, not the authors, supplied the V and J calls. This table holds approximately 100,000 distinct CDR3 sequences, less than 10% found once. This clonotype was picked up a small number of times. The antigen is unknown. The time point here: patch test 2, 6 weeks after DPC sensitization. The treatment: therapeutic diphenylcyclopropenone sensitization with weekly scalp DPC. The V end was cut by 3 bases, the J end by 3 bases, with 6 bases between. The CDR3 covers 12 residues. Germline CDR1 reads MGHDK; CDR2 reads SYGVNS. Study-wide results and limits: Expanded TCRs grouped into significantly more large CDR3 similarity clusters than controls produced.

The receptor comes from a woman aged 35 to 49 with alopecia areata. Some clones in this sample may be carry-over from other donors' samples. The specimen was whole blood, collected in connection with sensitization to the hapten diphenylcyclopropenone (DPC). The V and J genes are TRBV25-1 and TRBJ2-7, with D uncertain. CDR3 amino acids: CASSEYGYEQYF. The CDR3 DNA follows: TGTGCCAGCAGTGAGTACGGCTACGAGCAGTACTTC.